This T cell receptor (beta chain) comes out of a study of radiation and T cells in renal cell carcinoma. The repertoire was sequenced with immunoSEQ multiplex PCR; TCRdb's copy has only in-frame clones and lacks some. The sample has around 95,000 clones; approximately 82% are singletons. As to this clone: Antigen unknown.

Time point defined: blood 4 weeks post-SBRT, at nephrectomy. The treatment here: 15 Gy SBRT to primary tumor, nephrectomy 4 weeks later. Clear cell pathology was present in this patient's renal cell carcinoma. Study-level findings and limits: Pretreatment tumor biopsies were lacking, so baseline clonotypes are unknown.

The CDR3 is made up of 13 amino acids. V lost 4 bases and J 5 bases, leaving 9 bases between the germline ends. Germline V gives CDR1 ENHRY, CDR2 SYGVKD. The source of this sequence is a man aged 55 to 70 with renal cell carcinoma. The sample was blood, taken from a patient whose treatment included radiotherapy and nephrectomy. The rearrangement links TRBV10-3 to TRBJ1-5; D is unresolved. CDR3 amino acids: CAISASGDQPQHF. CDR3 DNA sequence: TGTGCCATCAGTGCCTCCGGGGATCAGCCCCAGCATTTT.